This is a list of T cell receptor beta chains from one sample in a study of beta chain features in type 1 diabetes. Clones were read by immunoSEQ multiplex PCR, and TCRdb kept only the in-frame ones, dropping some. The table lists around 300,000 clones, around 10% of them singletons. The sample taken for sequencing was naive CD4+ T cells from blood. The receptor source for this set is a woman younger than 45 in good health. Each CDR3 is given without its conserved first and last residue. The size of a clone is reported for some rows only, either as once, few or many, or as a class for expanded clones.

few,TRBV27,TRBJ1-5,ASSLIGGQPQH
.,TRBV28,TRBJ2-3,ASSSTSGGRTDTQY
.,TRBV6-6,TRBJ2-7,ASSYVASEQY
few,TRBV5-8,TRBJ2-1,ASSLTGEF
.,TRBV30,TRBJ2-1,AWSVPKLVFNEQF
.,TRBV7-2,TRBJ2-1,ASSFSGTQKEF
.,TRBV6-4,TRBJ2-2,ASRGQGNTGELF
.,TRBV11-1,TRBJ2-2,ASSLWTSGSVGELF
.,TRBV5-6,TRBJ1-3,ASSLPGLSSGNTIY
.,TRBV29-1,TRBJ2-3,SVPSAQDTQY
.,TRBV27,TRBJ2-7,ASSYGQGAYEQY
.,TRBV13,TRBJ2-3,ASSSASGSTDTQY
.,TRBV4-2,TRBJ2-1,ASSQERSRSGRSNEQF
.,TRBV28,TRBJ2-7,ASSPGAETYEQY
few,TRBV9,TRBJ2-3,ASSPTGTRSDTQY
.,TRBV7-3,TRBJ2-2,ASSTGLDTGELF
few,TRBV11-3,TRBJ2-1,ASSSDLGSADEQF
.,TRBV10-3,TRBJ2-5,AISESVLAGELETQY
.,TRBV7-9,TRBJ2-7,ASSLALLRDTGLSYEQY
few,TRBV6-5,TRBJ2-3,ASSPDRGGADTQY
.,TRBV18,TRBJ2-5,ASSPTRSQETQY
.,TRBV7-2,TRBJ1-1,ASSGQGLNTEAF
.,TRBV18,TRBJ2-7,ASSHSTNTYEQY
few,TRBV7-3,TRBJ2-1,ASSPGRYEQF
.,TRBV19,TRBJ2-7,ASSPGGLRAYEQY
few,TRBV29-1,TRBJ2-1,SGTGLAEYNEQF
few,TRBV5-1,TRBJ1-1,ASSLYFNTEAF
few,TRBV29-1,TRBJ1-1,SVFPGVWTEAF
.,TRBV7-6,TRBJ2-5,ASSLARETQY
.,TRBV7-3,TRBJ2-3,ASSSREPTDTQY
.,TRBV28,TRBJ2-7,ASSPYSSGRAYEQY
few,TRBV11-2,TRBJ2-1,ASSPAGQGAF
few,TRBV28,TRBJ1-1,ASTIQGRGALNTEAF
few,TRBV19,TRBJ1-5,ASTQDREFHQPQH
.,TRBV18,TRBJ2-2,ASSFYTGELF
few,TRBV9,TRBJ1-5,ASSAGRINQPQH
few,TRBV5-4,TRBJ2-7,ASSFDRYEQY
few,TRBV28,TRBJ2-7,ASRQASYEQY
.,TRBV19,TRBJ2-2,ASSTRTLSGELF
.,TRBV7-2,TRBJ2-7,ASSLDYQSYEQY
few,TRBV5-6,TRBJ1-4,ASTATGANEKLF
few,TRBV10-3,TRBJ2-4,AISAEGSGSKNIQY
few,TRBV30,TRBJ2-5,AWSVIEETQY
few,TRBV9,TRBJ2-2,ASSVSVGELF
.,TRBV18,TRBJ2-5,ASSPFGTGVQETQY
few,TRBV9,TRBJ1-2,ASSVDSQGQGKNYGYT
.,TRBV7-6,TRBJ1-3,ASSLTAGNSGNTIY
few,TRBV7-3,TRBJ2-1,ASSLLASGIREQF
.,TRBV7-2,TRBJ2-7,ASSLNAGLAAYEQY
.,TRBV14,TRBJ1-2,ASSQGQNYGYT
.,TRBV7-2,TRBJ2-1,ASSVPGLAGGNHEQF
few,TRBV7-2,TRBJ2-3,ASSLGLAGAGDTQY
.,TRBV5-1,TRBJ2-3,ASSPGTGSDTQY
few,TRBV28,TRBJ2-1,ASSLLRGEQF
few,TRBV5-1,TRBJ2-2,ASSPGGLAGPLPVTGELF
few,TRBV7-2,TRBJ2-3,ASSSGYSTDTQY
few,TRBV6-1,TRBJ2-3,ASSDELHTDTQY
few,TRBV5-1,TRBJ1-2,ASSLEGQGTGYT
few,TRBV5-1,TRBJ1-1,ASSLSPGSNTEAF
.,TRBV2,TRBJ2-2,ASSVGQGVGTGELF